Shown below are 25 T cell receptor beta chains from a single sample sequenced in a study of cytomegalovirus exposure and HLA in healthy donors (dated by TCRdb to 2015 to 2018). Receptor amplification or capture employed the immunoSEQ multiplex PCR assay. For the multiplex PCR, a mixture combining 60 forward primers for TCR Vbeta segments and 13 reverse primers for TCR Jbeta segments was used. The table was pulled from immuneACCESS by TCRdb, which kept in-frame rearrangements only. Such tables lose some clones; where checked, under half of the loss comes from unresolved V genes, and the rest has no known cause. The sample yields fewer than 250,000 clones; 80% to 90% were counted once. Of the sample, over 1% is held by the ten largest clones. Sequencing input: PBMCs. The receptor source for this set is a man aged 25-45 years in good health and CMV-seronegative.

This clone was observed a handful of times. J is TRBJ1-2 and V is TRBV7-6; D unresolved. Trimming removed 5 bases at V and 4 bases at J, with 5 bases between. CDR1 SGHVS and CDR2 FNYEAQ come from the germline V gene. The CDR3 extends over 11 amino acids. CDR3 amino acids: CASSEGYGYTF. The CDR3 DNA reads as TGTGCCAGCAGCGAGGGCTATGGCTACACCTTC. Complete variable domain (other parts from reference TRBV7-6 and TRBJ1-2): GAGVSQSPRYKVTKRGQDVALRCDPISGHVSLYWYRQALGQGPEFLTYFNYEAQQDKSGLPNDRFSAERPEGSISTLTIQRTEQRDSAMYRCASSEGYGYTFGSGTRLTVV.

In DNA, the CDR3 is TGCGCCAGCAGCTTGGTTGCAGGGGGCGCGCTGAGGGGAGAGACCCAGTACTTC. Translation: CASSLVAGGALRGETQYF. The chain is built from TRBV5-1 and TRBJ2-5, with 8 positions matching TRBD1. This CDR3 is built from 18 residues. V shed 0 bases, J shed 4 bases, and the junction held 14 bases outside the gene matches. Germline V gene sequence: CDR1 SGHRS, CDR2 YFSETQ. The full variable domain, completed using reference TRBV5-1 and TRBJ2-5, is KAGVTQTPRYLIKTRGQQVTLSCSPISGHRSVSWYQQTPGQGLQFLFEYFSETQRNKGNFPGRFSGRQFSNSRSEMNVSTLELGDSALYLCASSLVAGGALRGETQYFGPGTRLLVL.

J is TRBJ2-3 and V is TRBV7-2; 10 bases match TRBD2. Per the germline V gene, CDR1 is SGHTA and CDR2 is FQGNSA. The CDR3 loop spans 16 amino acids. The V gene end was trimmed by 0 bases and the J gene end by 5 bases; junction bases not matched to a gene: 5. The CDR3 DNA follows: TGTGCCAGCAGCTTAGCGGCTAGCGGGAGAGGAGATACGCAGTATTTT. Translated: CASSLAASGRGDTQYF.

The chain has TRBV28 and TRBJ1-1; D may be TRBD1 (5 bases). CDR1 is MDHEN and CDR2 is SYDVKM in the germline V gene. The CDR3 sequence is 14 residues long. The V gene lost 5 bases and the J gene lost 4 bases, with 14 bases spanning the gap. The CDR3 protein is CASSTRVGGTEAFF. The CDR3 DNA is TGTGCCAGCAGTACCAGGGTGGGGGGCACTGAAGCTTTCTTT.

The V call is TRBV5-4, the J call TRBJ2-7; tentatively, D is TRBD1 (6 bases). The V end lost 0 bases, the J end lost 0 bases, and 13 bases lay between the germline ends. The CDR3 consists of 16 residues. In germline, CDR1 is SGHNT, CDR2 YYREEE (reference sequence). CDR3 nucleotide sequence: TGTGCCAGCAGCTTGGACCGCCGGGACAACTCCTACGAGCAGTACTTC. Translating it yields CASSLDRRDNSYEQYF.

This clone was found a few times. Other nucleotide sequences in the sample specify the same CDR3. The rearrangement uses TRBV6-5 and TRBJ1-1, with D possibly being TRBD1 (5 bases). Trimming stripped 2 bases from V and 4 bases from J, with 8 bases between. This CDR3 has 13 amino acids. Germline-derived CDR1 and CDR2 are MNHEY and SVGAGI. In DNA, the CDR3 is TGTGCCAGCAGTTACGGGGGGGGCACTGAAGCTTTCTTT. It is translated as CASSYGGGTEAFF.

For the CDR3, the DNA is TGCGCCAGCAGCCAAGTGCTAGCGGGGGAGCACGCTAGCACAGATACGCAGTATTTT. This encodes CASSQVLAGEHASTDTQYF. The rearrangement links TRBV4-3 to TRBJ2-3, with 10 bases fitting TRBD2. The junction had 10 bases not matched to a gene; V was cut back by 1 base and J by 0 bases. The CDR3 totals 19 residues. Germline loops: CDR1 LGHNA, CDR2 YSLEER.

The chain links TRBV27 to TRBJ2-4; D remains unclear. The CDR3 extends over 15 amino acids. Trimming shortened V by 5 bases and J by 0 bases, and 11 bases separated the two germline ends. CDR1 MNHEY and CDR2 SMNVEV come from the germline V gene (reference sequence). CDR3 residues: CASSPEARAKNIQYF. DNA of the CDR3: TGTGCCAGCAGTCCAGAGGCCAGAGCCAAAAACATTCAGTACTTC.

The chain recombines TRBV5-1 with TRBJ2-5, with TRBD1 matching 11 bases. Trimming removed 4 bases from V and 5 bases from J; junction bases left unmatched: 4. Per germline, CDR1 SGHRS and CDR2 YFSETQ. CDR3 length equals 14 residues. DNA for the CDR3: TGCGCCAGCAGCGGCGGGACAGGGGGGGAGACCCAGTACTTC. Translated: CASSGGTGGETQYF.

This chain links TRBV4-3 with TRBJ2-3; TRBD1 aligns across 10 bases. With V trimmed by 2 bases and J by 2 bases, 4 bases remained unmatched. This CDR3 has 16 residues. Germline CDR1 LGHNA, CDR2 YSLEER. CDR3 DNA: TGCGCCAGCAGCCAAAGGGACAGGGGCTACACAGATACGCAGTATTTT. This encodes CASSQRDRGYTDTQYF.

The table lists this clone with a count of one. V gene TRBV5-4 combines with J gene TRBJ2-7; 8 positions agree with TRBD2. V lost 4 bases, J lost 9 bases, and 6 bases stayed unmatched. The CDR3 totals 12 residues. Germline loops: CDR1 SGHNT, CDR2 YYREEE (reference sequence). The CDR3 is CASSRAGGAQYF. The CDR3 nucleotides read TGTGCCAGCAGCCGGGCGGGGGGCGCGCAGTACTTC.

This clone was recorded only once. The chain combines TRBV7-7 with TRBJ2-1, with no clear D. The CDR3 covers 13 residues. From germline, CDR1 is SSHAT and CDR2 FNYEAQ (reference sequence). The DNA for the CDR3 is TGTGCTAGCTCTTCGAGCTCCTACAATGAGCAGTTCTTC. It translates to CASSSSSYNEQFF.

The CDR3 DNA follows: TGTGCCAGCAGCGTGTTAGCGGGGAGTAGCACAGATACGCAGTATTTT. It translates to CASSVLAGSSTDTQYF. V gene TRBV7-9 combines with J gene TRBJ2-3, with 8 nucleotides matching TRBD2. The germline gives CDR1 SEHNR, CDR2 FQNEAQ (reference sequence). Trimming removed 5 bases from V and 0 bases from J; junction bases left unmatched: 7. The CDR3 extends over 16 amino acids.

The rearrangement uses TRBV5-1 and TRBJ1-4; TRBD1 is a possible D gene (6 bases). CDR1 is SGHRS, CDR2 YFSETQ, per germline. The V gene lost 0 bases and the J gene lost 0 bases, with 12 bases spanning the gap. The CDR3 has 17 amino acids. CDR3 DNA: TGCGCCAGCAGCTTGGCCCCGTCAGGGGCAACTAATGAAAAACTGTTTTTT. Protein sequence: CASSLAPSGATNEKLFF.

The V and J genes are TRBV29-1 and TRBJ2-2; the D gene is possibly TRBD2 (5 bases). The CDR3 extends over 12 amino acids. The V end lost 6 bases, the J end lost 6 bases, and 11 bases lay between the germline ends. CDR1 SQVTM and CDR2 ANQGSEA come from the germline V gene. As DNA, the CDR3 is TGCAGCGTATTTACCGGGGCCGGGGAGCTGTTTTTT. This encodes CSVFTGAGELFF.

The CDR3 DNA reads TGTGCCAGCAGCGTATACAGGGACCCACAAGAGACCCAGTACTTC. Protein: CASSVYRDPQETQYF. The chain has TRBV9 and TRBJ2-5, with D perhaps TRBD1 (6 bases). The germline V and J ends were trimmed by 1 base and 2 bases, with 12 bases remaining between them. This CDR3 is built from 15 residues. Germline CDR1 SGDLS, CDR2 YYNGEE.

The CDR3 DNA sequence: TGCGCCAGCAGCCTACCTCACAGGGGAACCTACAATGAGCAGTTCTTC. This encodes CASSLPHRGTYNEQFF. The V and J genes are TRBV4-1 and TRBJ2-1, with 7 bases that match TRBD1. Germline CDR1 is MGHRA and CDR2 is YSYEKL. There are 16 residues in the CDR3. V shed 4 bases, J shed 2 bases, and the junction held 8 bases outside the gene matches.

This sequence joins TRBV28 and TRBJ2-5; 8 bases match TRBD2. After removal of 5 bases from V and 5 bases from J, the junction contained 16 bases not matched to a gene. The CDR3 is made up of 17 amino acids. CDR1 is MDHEN and CDR2 is SYDVKM in the germline V gene. The CDR3: CASSPGVAGLATETQYF. In DNA, the CDR3 is TGTGCCAGCAGTCCCGGGGTAGCGGGGTTGGCCACGGAGACCCAGTACTTC.

The chain recombines TRBV9 with TRBJ1-4; 7 nucleotides align to TRBD1. From germline, CDR1 is SGDLS and CDR2 YYNGEE. This CDR3 comprises 13 residues. After removal of 4 bases from V and 9 bases from J, the junction contained 6 bases not matched to a gene. CDR3 protein: CASSTRQGQKLFF. CDR3 DNA: TGTGCCAGCAGCACCCGACAGGGACAAAAACTGTTTTTT.

The gene calls are TRBV11-1 and TRBJ2-7, with D possibly matching TRBD1 (6 bases). The V end was cut by 2 bases, the J end by 4 bases, with 9 bases between. The CDR3 is 13 residues long. Germline lookup yields CDR1 SGHAT and CDR2 FQDESV (reference sequence). CDR3: CASSLYQGYEQYF. The CDR3, as DNA: TGTGCCAGCAGCTTATATCAGGGGTACGAGCAGTACTTC.

As to this clone: The sample holds other DNA sequences that translate to the same CDR3. The CDR3 coding sequence is TGTGCCAGCAGGGGGGGGCGAGAGACCCAGTACTTC. This gives the protein CASRGGRETQYF. The chain is built from TRBV2 and TRBJ2-5; TRBD2 is a possible D gene (7 bases). The CDR3 consists of 12 residues. Germline lookup yields CDR1 SNHLY and CDR2 FYNNEI. V lost 6 bases and J lost 4, with 9 bases in between.

The chain links TRBV19 to TRBJ1-6, with 10 positions matching TRBD1. CDR1 and CDR2 (germline): LNHDA, SQIVND (reference sequence). This CDR3 is 13 amino acids long. The junction had 6 bases not matched to a gene; V was cut back by 9 bases and J by 10 bases. In DNA, the CDR3 is TGTGCCAGCGGGGACAGGGGAAGCTCACCCCTCCACTTT. This encodes CASGDRGSSPLHF.

The chain uses TRBV27 and TRBJ1-5; 9 positions match TRBD1. J gave up 7 bases and V 5 bases, and 6 bases lay outside the gene matches. This CDR3 region has 14 residues. The germline V gene encodes CDR1 MNHEY and CDR2 SMNVEV (reference sequence). The CDR3 nucleotides read TGTGCCAGCAGTCCACAGGGGGCAAGGCAGCCCCAGCATTTT. Amino acid sequence: CASSPQGARQPQHF.

This clone was counted a single time. This sequence joins TRBV7-2 and TRBJ2-3; 14 nucleotides match TRBD2. J was trimmed by 6 bases and V by 2 bases; bases with no gene match: 4. The CDR3 has 16 amino acids. Looked up from germline, CDR1 is SGHTA and CDR2 is FQGNSA. The CDR3 is CASSLRWTSGGDTQYF. The DNA for the CDR3 is TGTGCCAGCAGCTTAAGGTGGACTAGCGGGGGGGATACGCAGTATTTT.

The chain has TRBV14 and TRBJ2-2; tentatively, D is TRBD2 (5 bases). The CDR3 totals 17 residues. The germline V and J ends were trimmed by 2 bases and 0 bases, with 13 bases remaining between them. CDR1 is SGHDN and CDR2 is FVKESK in the germline V gene. The CDR3 protein is CASSQLKGSPNTGELFF. In nucleotides, the CDR3 is TGTGCCAGCAGCCAATTGAAAGGGAGCCCGAACACCGGGGAGCTGTTTTTT.